This section outlines one TCR beta chain sequence together with its context. Its specificity is not known. Anti-CD3/anti-CD28 beads served as a nonspecific positive control stimulus. Sorting selected CD4+ T cells upregulating both CD40 ligand and CD69. For roughly 19 hours, CD8-depleted PBMCs received anti-CD28/CD49d costimulation, a CD40-blocking antibody and enfuvirtide. The data were taken from a study of persistence of HIV-infected CD4 T cells. Whole-study results and caveats: TCRbeta richness was lower in CMV- and Gag-responding cells than in anti-CD3/anti-CD28-responding cells. Degenerate expanded CDR3beta sequences were enriched among CMV- and Gag-responding cells.

Sequencing used immunoSEQ version 4 in survey mode. Measured with immunoSEQ multiplex PCR; TCRdb has only the in-frame clones, and not every one. Of about 43,000 clones listed, around 89% were seen once; the top ten hold just over 1%. Germline V gene data show CDR1 as LGHDT and CDR2 as YNNKEL (reference sequence). V gave up 1 base and J gave up 3 bases, with 7 bases separating them. The CDR3 sequence is 15 residues long. V usage is TRBV3-1 (or the pseudogene TRBV3-2) and J usage is TRBJ1-6; no clear D. The clonotype was recovered from an adult man with HIV who was CMV-seropositive. The input for sequencing was CD4+ T cells sorted from PBMCs after roughly 18-hour stimulation, taken from a patient who received antiretroviral therapy. The CDR3 bases are TGTGCCAGCAGCCAAGGGGCTAGCTATAATTCACCCCTCCACTTT. This translates into CASSQGASYNSPLHF.